Listed below are T cell receptor beta chains from one sample, sequenced in a study of CD8+CD57+ T cells in acquired aplastic anemia. Using its own MiXCR run on the reads, TCRdb lists one record per CDR3 protein. The table has just over 150,000 distinct CDR3 sequences, roughly 48% seen once; the top ten hold roughly 29%. The sequenced sample consisted of sorted CD4+, CD8+, or CD8+CD57+ T cells (not recorded which) from PBMCs. Source of these receptors: a human donor with aplastic anemia. Both conserved end residues are part of each CDR3. Each record gives: J gene, clone size, D gene, V gene, CDR3 DNA, CDR3 protein. The D gene is left open where the match is weak. Rows may omit the clone size; those that give it use once, few, many or a size class.

J: TRBJ1-1
size: -
D: TRBD1
V: TRBV29-1
DNA: TGCAGCGGCCGGACAGGGTCAACTGAAGCTTTCTTT
CDR3: CSGRTGSTEAFF

J: TRBJ2-2
size: few
D: TRBD2
V: TRBV12-3/TRBV12-4
DNA: TGTGCCAGCAGCCCCGGGGGCGGCGGGAGGGAGACCGGGGAGCTGTTTTTT
CDR3: CASSPGGGGRETGELFF

J: TRBJ1-2
size: many
D: -
V: TRBV19
DNA: TGTGCCAGTAACCTCGGGGGCTTGGGTGGCTACACCTTC
CDR3: CASNLGGLGGYTF

J: TRBJ2-7
size: -
D: TRBD2
V: TRBV11-2
DNA: TGTGCCAGCAGCTTAAGTTGGACTAGCGGCTCCTACGAGCAGTACTTC
CDR3: CASSLSWTSGSYEQYF

J: TRBJ1-1
size: -
D: -
V: TRBV2
DNA: TGTGCCAGCAATTTACAGGGACTGAACACTGAAGCTTTCTTT
CDR3: CASNLQGLNTEAFF

J: TRBJ1-2
size: -
D: -
V: TRBV29-1
DNA: TGCAGCGTTGACGGGGGAAATGGCTACACCTTC
CDR3: CSVDGGNGYTF

J: TRBJ2-2
size: many
D: -
V: TRBV24-1
DNA: TGTGCCACCAGTGGCGGACAGAACACCGGGGAGCTGTTTTTT
CDR3: CATSGGQNTGELFF

J: TRBJ2-7
size: -
D: -
V: TRBV7-9
DNA: TGTGCCAGCAGCTTAGAAGCGTCCGAGCAGTACTTC
CDR3: CASSLEASEQYF

J: TRBJ2-7
size: many
D: TRBD2
V: TRBV7-9
DNA: TGTGCCAGCAGCTCGCAGCGGGAGGTCTACGAGCAGTACTTC
CDR3: CASSSQREVYEQYF

J: TRBJ2-7
size: -
D: -
V: TRBV7-9
DNA: TGTGCCAGCAGCGACAGGTACGAGCAGTACTTC
CDR3: CASSDRYEQYF